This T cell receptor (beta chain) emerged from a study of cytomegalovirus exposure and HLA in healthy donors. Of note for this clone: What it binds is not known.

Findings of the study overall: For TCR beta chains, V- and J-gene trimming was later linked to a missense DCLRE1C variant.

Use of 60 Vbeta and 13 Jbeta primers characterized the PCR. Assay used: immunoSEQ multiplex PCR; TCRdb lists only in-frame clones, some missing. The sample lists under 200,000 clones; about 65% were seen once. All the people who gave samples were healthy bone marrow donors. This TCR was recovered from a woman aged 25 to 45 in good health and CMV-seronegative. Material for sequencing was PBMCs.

The DNA of the CDR3 is TGTGCCATCAGTGAGTCGTTCTCCACCGGGGAGCTGTTTTTT. Protein: CAISESFSTGELFF. The rearrangement joins TRBV10-3 to TRBJ2-2; D is undetermined. The germline gives CDR1 ENHRY, CDR2 SYGVKD. CDR3 length: 14 residues. V dropped 0 bases and J dropped 4 bases, with 6 bases sitting between them.